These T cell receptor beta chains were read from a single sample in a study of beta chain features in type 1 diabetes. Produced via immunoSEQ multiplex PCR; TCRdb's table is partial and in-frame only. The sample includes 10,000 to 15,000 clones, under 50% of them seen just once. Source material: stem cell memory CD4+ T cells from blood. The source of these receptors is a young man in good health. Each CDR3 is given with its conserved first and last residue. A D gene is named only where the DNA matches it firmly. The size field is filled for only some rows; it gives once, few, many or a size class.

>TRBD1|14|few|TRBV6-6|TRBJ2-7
TGTGCCAGCAGTTACGGACAGGGTTCCGCCGAGCAGTACTTC
CASSYGQGSAEQYF
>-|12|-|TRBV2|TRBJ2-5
TGTGCCAGCAGTGAACAGTTAGAGACCCAGTACTTC
CASSEQLETQYF
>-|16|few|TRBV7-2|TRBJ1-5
TGTGCCAGCAGCTTTGGGCAGGGGCAAGGCAATCAGCCCCAGCATTTT
CASSFGQGQGNQPQHF
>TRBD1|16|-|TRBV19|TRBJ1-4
TGTGCCAGTAGTATCTGGACAGGCGGAACTAATGAAAAACTGTTTTTT
CASSIWTGGTNEKLFF
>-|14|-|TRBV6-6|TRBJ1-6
TGTGCCAGCAGTTACGATCAGGGTCAATCACCCCTCCACTTT
CASSYDQGQSPLHF
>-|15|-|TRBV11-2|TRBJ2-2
TGTGCCAGCAGCCCCCTGGGCAGGGGCCCCGGGGAGCTGTTTTTT
CASSPLGRGPGELFF
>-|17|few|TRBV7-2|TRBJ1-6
TGTGCCAGCAGCTTTAACAGGCGAAGCTCCTATAATTCACCCCTCCACTTT
CASSFNRRSSYNSPLHF
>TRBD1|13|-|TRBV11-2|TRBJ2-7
TGTGCCAGCAGCTGGGACAGAACCTACGAGCAGTACTTC
CASSWDRTYEQYF
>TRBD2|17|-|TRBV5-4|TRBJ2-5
TGTGCCAGCAGCGGGGGACTAGCGGGGGCCCGGTGGGAGACCCAGTACTTC
CASSGGLAGARWETQYF
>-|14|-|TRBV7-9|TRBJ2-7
TGTGCCAGCAGCTTAATATTTCCCGGAGGCGAGCAGTACTTC
CASSLIFPGGEQYF
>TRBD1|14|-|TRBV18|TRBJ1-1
TGTGCCAGCTCACTACAGGGGCGGAACACTGAAGCTTTCTTT
CASSLQGRNTEAFF
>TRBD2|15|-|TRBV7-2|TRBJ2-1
TGTGCCAGCAGAATGACTAGCGGGGGGCCCAATGAGCAGTTCTTC
CASRMTSGGPNEQFF
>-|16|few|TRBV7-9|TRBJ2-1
TGTGCCAGCATCACGAACAGCCCGAGCTCCTACAATGAGCAGTTCTTC
CASITNSPSSYNEQFF
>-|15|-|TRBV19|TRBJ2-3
TGTGCCAGTAGTATTAGTCCCCCCCCCGGAGATACGCAGTATTTT
CASSISPPPGDTQYF
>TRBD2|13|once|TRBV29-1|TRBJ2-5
TGCAGCGTTGTATCGGGGGGGCAAGAGACCCAGTACTTC
CSVVSGGQETQYF
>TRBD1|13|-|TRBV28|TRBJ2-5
TGTGCCAGCAGGGGACAGGGGTATGAGACCCAGTACTTC
CASRGQGYETQYF
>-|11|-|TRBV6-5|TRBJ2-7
TGTGCCAGCGGAGACGGCTACGAGCAGTACTTC
CASGDGYEQYF
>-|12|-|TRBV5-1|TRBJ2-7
TGCGCCAGCAGTGGTTCAGGGGTCGAGCAGTACTTC
CASSGSGVEQYF
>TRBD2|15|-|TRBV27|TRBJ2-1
TGTGCCAGCAGACCTAGCGGGGGCCGATACAATGAGCAGTTCTTC
CASRPSGGRYNEQFF
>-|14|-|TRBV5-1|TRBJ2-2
TGCGCCAGCAGCTTAGGAGCGGACACCGGGGAGCTGTTTTTT
CASSLGADTGELFF
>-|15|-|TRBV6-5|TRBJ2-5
TGTGCCAGCAGCCCCACCGGGACTTACCAAGAGACCCAGTACTTC
CASSPTGTYQETQYF
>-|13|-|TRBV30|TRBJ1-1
TGTGCCTGGAGTGACAGGGCAGGGGTTGAAGCTTTCTTT
CAWSDRAGVEAFF
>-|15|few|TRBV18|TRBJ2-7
TGTGCCAGCTCACCAACAGGGTTCTCATCCTACGAGCAGTACTTC
CASSPTGFSSYEQYF
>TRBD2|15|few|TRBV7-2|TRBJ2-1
TGTGCCAGCTCCGAGCGGGGGGGCGACTACAATGAGCAGTTCTTC
CASSERGGDYNEQFF
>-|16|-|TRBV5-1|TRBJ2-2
TGCGCCAGCAGCGTGCAGGGTAATGACAACACCGGGGAGCTGTTTTTT
CASSVQGNDNTGELFF
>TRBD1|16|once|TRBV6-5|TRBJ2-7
TGTGCCAGCAGTTACGGGTCGGGACAGGGGATGTACGAGCAGTACTTC
CASSYGSGQGMYEQYF
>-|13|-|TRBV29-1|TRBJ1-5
TGCAGCGTTGCTTCCAGGGATGGTCAGCCCCAGCATTTT
CSVASRDGQPQHF
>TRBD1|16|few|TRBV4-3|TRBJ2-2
TGCGCCAGTCCCCTACGGGACAGGGGGCTTTCCGGGGAGCTGTTTTTT
CASPLRDRGLSGELFF
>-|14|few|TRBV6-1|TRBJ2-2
TGTGCCACCGACTTTATGGCTTCCACCGGGGAGCTGTTTTTT
CATDFMASTGELFF
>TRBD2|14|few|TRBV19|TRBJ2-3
TGTGCCAGTAGACTAGCGGGGGGGACAGATACGCAGTATTTT
CASRLAGGTDTQYF
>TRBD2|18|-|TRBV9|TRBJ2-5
TGTGCCAGCAGCGTAGGCCCCGGACTAGCGGGGGGGCTGGAGACCCAGTACTTC
CASSVGPGLAGGLETQYF
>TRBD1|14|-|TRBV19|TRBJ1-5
TGTGCCAGTACCGCGGGACAGAGCAATCAGCCCCAGCATTTT
CASTAGQSNQPQHF
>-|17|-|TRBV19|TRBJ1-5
TGTGCCAGTAGTATTTGGCGCGGGGGACATAGCAATCAGCCCCAGCATTTT
CASSIWRGGHSNQPQHF
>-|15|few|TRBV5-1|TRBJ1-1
TGCGCCAGCAGCTTGAGTGGGCAGGGTGGCACTGAAGCTTTCTTT
CASSLSGQGGTEAFF
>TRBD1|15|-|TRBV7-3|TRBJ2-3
TGTGCCAGCAGCTTAACTGGGACAGGGACCCAGTTGCAGTATTTT
CASSLTGTGTQLQYF
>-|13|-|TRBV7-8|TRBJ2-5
TGTGCCAGCAGCTTTAACAGGGTCGAGACCCAGTACTTC
CASSFNRVETQYF
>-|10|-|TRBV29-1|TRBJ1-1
TGCAGCGTTGTGGAGAGGAAAGCTTTCTTT
CSVVERKAFF
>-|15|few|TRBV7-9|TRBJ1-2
TGTGCCAGCGAGGCCCACGGGGAGGGGGGCTATGGCTACACCTTC
CASEAHGEGGYGYTF
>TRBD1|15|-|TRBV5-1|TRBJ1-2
TGCGCCAGCAGCTTGGGGACAGGGGGCGACTATGGCTACACCTTC
CASSLGTGGDYGYTF
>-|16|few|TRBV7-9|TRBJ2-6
TGTGCCAGCAGCCGGGACACTAACTCTGGGGCCAACGTCCTGACTTTC
CASSRDTNSGANVLTF
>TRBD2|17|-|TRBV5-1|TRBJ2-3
TGCGCCAGCAGCTTGGCCCCCGAGCGGGGGTTCACAGATACGCAGTATTTT
CASSLAPERGFTDTQYF
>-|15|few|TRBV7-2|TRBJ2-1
TGTGCCAGCAGCTTAACCGGGAACTCCTACAATGAGCAGTTCTTC
CASSLTGNSYNEQFF
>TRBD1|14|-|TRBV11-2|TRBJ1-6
TGTGCCAGCAGCCAGGACAGGGATAATTCACCCCTCCACTTT
CASSQDRDNSPLHF
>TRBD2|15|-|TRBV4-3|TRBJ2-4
TGCGCCAGCAGCCAAGGACTAGCGGGGGGTAACATTCAGTACTTC
CASSQGLAGGNIQYF
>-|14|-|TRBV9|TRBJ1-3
TGTGCCAGCAGCGGCCAGAACACTGGAAACACCATATATTTT
CASSGQNTGNTIYF
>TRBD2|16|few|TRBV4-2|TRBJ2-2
TGTGCCAGCAGCCAAGATTGGGGGGGGGAAGGCGGGGAGCTGTTTTTT
CASSQDWGGEGGELFF
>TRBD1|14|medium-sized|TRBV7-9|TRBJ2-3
TGTGCCAGCAGCCCAGGGACAGGGCCAGATACGCAGTATTTT
CASSPGTGPDTQYF
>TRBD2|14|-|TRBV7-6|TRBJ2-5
TGTGCCAGCTCCGGTAGCGGGGGGGAAGAGACCCAGTACTTC
CASSGSGGEETQYF
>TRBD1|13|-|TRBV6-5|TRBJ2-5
TGTGCCACCCGACAGGGCTACCAAGAGACCCAGTACTTC
CATRQGYQETQYF
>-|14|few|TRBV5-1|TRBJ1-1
TGCGCCAGCAGCTTGGAAGGGGAGGGGGCTGAAGCTTTCTTT
CASSLEGEGAEAFF
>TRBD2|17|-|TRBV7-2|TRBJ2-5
TGTGCCAGCAGCTTAGCCGGACTAGCGGGGGGATCGGAGACCCAGTACTTC
CASSLAGLAGGSETQYF
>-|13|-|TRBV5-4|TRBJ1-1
TGTGCCACCCGCTACTCCGAGAACACTGAAGCTTTCTTT
CATRYSENTEAFF
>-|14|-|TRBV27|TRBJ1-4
TGTGCCAGCAGTAGTGACAAGACGGGGGAAAAACTGTTTTTT
CASSSDKTGEKLFF
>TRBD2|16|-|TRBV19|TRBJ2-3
TGTGCCAGTAGTATAGGACTAGCGGGGGGTGCAGATACGCAGTATTTT
CASSIGLAGGADTQYF
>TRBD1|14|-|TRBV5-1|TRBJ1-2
TGCGCCAGCAGCCTAACCGGGACAGATTATGGCTACACCTTC
CASSLTGTDYGYTF
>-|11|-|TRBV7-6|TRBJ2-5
TGTGCCAGCAGCCCCCGAGAGACCCAGTACTTC
CASSPRETQYF
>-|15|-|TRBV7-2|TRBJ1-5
TGTGCCAGCAGCTTAGTCGGGGGGCTCAATCAGCCCCAGCATTTT
CASSLVGGLNQPQHF
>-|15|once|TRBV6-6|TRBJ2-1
TGTGCCAGCAGTCCTTGGACTTCTAGCGACAATGAGCAGTTCTTC
CASSPWTSSDNEQFF